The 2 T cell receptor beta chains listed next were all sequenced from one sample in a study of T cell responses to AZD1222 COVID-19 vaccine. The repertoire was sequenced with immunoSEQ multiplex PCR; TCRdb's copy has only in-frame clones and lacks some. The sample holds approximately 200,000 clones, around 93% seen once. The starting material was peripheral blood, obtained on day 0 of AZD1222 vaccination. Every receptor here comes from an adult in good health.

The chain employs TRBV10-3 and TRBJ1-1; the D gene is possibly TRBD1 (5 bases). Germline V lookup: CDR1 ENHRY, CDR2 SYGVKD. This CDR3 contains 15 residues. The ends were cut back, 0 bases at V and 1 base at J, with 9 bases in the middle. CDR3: CAISESGRANTEAFF. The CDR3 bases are TGTGCCATCAGTGAGTCCGGCAGGGCGAACACTGAAGCTTTCTTT.

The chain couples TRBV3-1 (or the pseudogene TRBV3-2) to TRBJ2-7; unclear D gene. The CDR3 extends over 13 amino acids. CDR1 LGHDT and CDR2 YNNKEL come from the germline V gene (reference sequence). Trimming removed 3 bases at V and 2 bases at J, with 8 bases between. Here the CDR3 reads CASSQVSTYEQYF. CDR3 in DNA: TGTGCCAGCAGCCAGGTGTCCACCTACGAGCAGTACTTC.